A single sample gave rise to the 11 T cell receptor beta chains below, sequenced in a study of CD8+ T cells in alopecia areata. Noted treatment: oral pan-JAK inhibitor, 5-10 mg twice daily. Following RNA extraction, reverse transcription yielded cDNA that acted as the sequencing template. TCRdb keeps only in-frame clones here, not all; method: immunoSEQ multiplex PCR. The sample lists 150,000 to 200,000 clones, 58% seen once, with roughly 17% in the top ten. The specimen comprised CD4+ T cells sorted from blood, sampled between weeks 55 and 65, from a patient treated with tofacitinib. These receptors were taken from a human donor with alopecia areata.

The chain uses TRBV5-1 and TRBJ2-7; perhaps TRBD2 as D (7 bases). Germline V gene sequence: CDR1 SGHRS, CDR2 YFSETQ. V lost 0 bases, J lost 2 bases, and 15 bases lay in between. The CDR3 contains 16 residues. CDR3 region: CASSLAGQRDAYEQYF. CDR3 bases: TGCGCCAGCAGCTTGGCAGGACAGCGGGACGCCTACGAGCAGTACTTC.

This chain links TRBV2 with TRBJ1-1; no reliable D call. V lost 3 bases and J 9 bases, leaving 8 bases between the germline ends. Germline values: CDR1 SNHLY, CDR2 FYNNEI. The CDR3 runs to 11 residues. The CDR3 is CASSDSLKAFF. In DNA form, the CDR3 reads TGTGCCAGCAGTGACAGCCTTAAAGCTTTCTTT.

The chain combines TRBV10-2 with TRBJ2-6; no clear D gene. The V end was cut by 4 bases, the J end by 1 base, with 5 bases between. The V gene's germline CDR1 is WSHSY and CDR2 SAAADI. The CDR3 loop spans 14 amino acids. For the CDR3, the DNA is TGCGCCAGCAGTGGCCCGTCTGGGGCCAACGTCCTGACTTTC. Its translation is CASSGPSGANVLTF.

V gene TRBV7-9 combines with J gene TRBJ1-1; D is ambiguous. Trimming removed 1 base at V and 1 base at J, with 7 bases between. Looked up from germline, CDR1 is SEHNR and CDR2 is FQNEAQ (reference sequence). This CDR3 has 14 amino acids. Written as DNA, the CDR3 is TGTGCCAGCAGCTTAGGACGGGGGAACACTGAAGCTTTCTTT. Protein sequence: CASSLGRGNTEAFF.

This clone was seen only a few times. The CDR3 coding sequence is TGCGCCAGCAGCTTCGTGGAGGGCCGGGGCAATGAGCAGTTCTTC. This codes for CASSFVEGRGNEQFF. This chain connects TRBV5-1 to TRBJ2-1, with D perhaps TRBD2 (6 bases). Trimming cost V 2 bases and J 6 bases, with 15 bases left between them. Germline lookup yields CDR1 SGHRS and CDR2 YFSETQ. The CDR3 extends over 15 amino acids.

The chain is built from TRBV12-5 and TRBJ2-5, with TRBD1 identical over 7 bases. Germline V gene lookup returns CDR1 LGHNT and CDR2 FRNRAP. The V gene end was trimmed by 10 bases and the J gene end by 3 bases; junction bases not matched to a gene: 5. There are 12 residues in the CDR3. This chain's CDR3 is CATRTGEETQYF. The CDR3 DNA is TGTGCTACTAGGACAGGAGAAGAGACCCAGTACTTC.

This chain's CDR3 is CASRMDRAEQYF. The CDR3 DNA is TGTGCCAGCAGGATGGACAGGGCCGAGCAGTACTTC. The chain links TRBV2 to TRBJ2-7, with 8 bases lining up with TRBD1. V shed 6 bases and J 6 bases; nucleotides not matched to a gene: 4. Germline V CDR1 and CDR2: SNHLY, FYNNEI. The CDR3 runs 12 residues.

The genes are TRBV6-1 and TRBJ2-1; TRBD1 agrees at 10 bases. The CDR3 sequence is 16 residues long. Trimming took 0 bases from V and 6 from J; bases not matched to a gene: 5. Germline V gene data show CDR1 as MNHNS and CDR2 as SASEGT. This chain's CDR3 is CASSEALGQGVNEQFF. The DNA of the CDR3 is TGTGCCAGCAGTGAAGCACTAGGACAGGGGGTCAATGAGCAGTTCTTC.

The rearrangement joins TRBV27 to TRBJ2-7, with D possibly called TRBD1 or TRBD2 (6 bases each). The germline CDR1 and CDR2 sequences are MNHEY and SMNVEV (reference sequence). The CDR3 loop spans 15 amino acids. Trimming pared 2 bases from V and 2 bases from J, leaving 13 bases between. The CDR3 sequence: CASSLTVGGPYEQYF. DNA of the CDR3: TGTGCCAGCAGTTTAACGGTCGGGGGCCCCTACGAGCAGTACTTC.

This clone appeared a few times. The J gene is TRBJ2-7, the V gene TRBV30, with D maybe TRBD2 (5 bases). Trimming stripped 7 bases from V and 2 bases from J, with 9 bases between. CDR3 size: 11 residues. The V gene's germline CDR1 is GTSNPN and CDR2 SVGIG (reference sequence). The DNA of the CDR3 is TGTGCCTCCTCGAGGGCCTACGAGCAGTACTTC. This translates into CASSRAYEQYF.

J is TRBJ2-4 and V is TRBV7-9; 9 bases are shared with TRBD1. Per the germline V gene, CDR1 is SEHNR and CDR2 is FQNEAQ (reference sequence). This CDR3 is 15 amino acids long. V lost 5 bases, J lost 4 bases, and 6 bases stayed unmatched. For the CDR3, the DNA is TGTGCCAGCAGCAGCATAGGGACAGGGAAAAACATTCAGTACTTC. It specifies CASSSIGTGKNIQYF.